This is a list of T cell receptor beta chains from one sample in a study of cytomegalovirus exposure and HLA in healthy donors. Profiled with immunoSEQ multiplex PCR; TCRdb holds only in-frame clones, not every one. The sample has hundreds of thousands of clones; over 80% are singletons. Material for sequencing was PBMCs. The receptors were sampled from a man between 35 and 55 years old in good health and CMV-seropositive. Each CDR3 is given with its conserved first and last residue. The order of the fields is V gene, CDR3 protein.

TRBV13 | CASSLARTDRSGNTIYF
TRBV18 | CASSSLGPGTGGVNYGYTF
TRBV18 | CASSAGVESYEQYF
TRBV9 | CASSVSPGTGDNEQFF
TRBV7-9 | CASSPGTVSYGYTF
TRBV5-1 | CASSLEGRDNEQFF
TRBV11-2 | CASSSTGTGRKAFF
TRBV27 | CASRVTGVNTGELFF
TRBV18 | CASSPHPGTSGNTIYF
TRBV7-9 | CASSPTGQNTEAFF
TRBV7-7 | CASSSEGTGQETQYF
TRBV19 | CASRWGTSSNQPQHF
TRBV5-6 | CASSPEVFTDTQYF
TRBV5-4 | CASTGYPRGYGNQPQHF
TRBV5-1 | CASSPRTDSKTQYF
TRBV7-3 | CASSLTRETGELFF
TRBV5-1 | CASSLVGSGLYNEQFF
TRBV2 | CASTSGLAGYTGELFF
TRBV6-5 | CASSSEGGSHEQFF
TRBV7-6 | CASSLEASGRGGEQFF
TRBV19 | CASSLYQGANEKLFF
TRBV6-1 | CASTTTSGVCTF
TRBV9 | CASSVAGGYGYTF
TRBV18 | CASSLDKTPSNEQFF
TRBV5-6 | CASRTGGAGYGYTF
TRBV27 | CASSVQALNTEAFF
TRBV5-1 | CASSLGRDKTDTQYF
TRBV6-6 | CASSSRTGSSYNEQFF
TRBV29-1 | CSVAGGVAFF
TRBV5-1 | CASSPAQGGGGYTF
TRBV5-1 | CASSLDRGPQETQYF